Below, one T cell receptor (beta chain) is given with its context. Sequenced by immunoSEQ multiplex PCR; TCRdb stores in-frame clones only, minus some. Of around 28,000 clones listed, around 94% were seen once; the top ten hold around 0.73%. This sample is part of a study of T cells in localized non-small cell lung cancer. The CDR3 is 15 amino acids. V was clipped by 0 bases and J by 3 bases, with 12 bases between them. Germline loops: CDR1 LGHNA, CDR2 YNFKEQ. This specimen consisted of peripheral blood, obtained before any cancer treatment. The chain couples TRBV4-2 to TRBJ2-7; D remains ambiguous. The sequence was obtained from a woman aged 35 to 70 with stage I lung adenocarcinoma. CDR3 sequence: CASSQEVPPFYEQYF. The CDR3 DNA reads TGTGCCAGCAGCCAAGAAGTTCCTCCATTCTACGAGCAGTACTTC.